These 26 T cell receptor beta chains came from one sample sequenced in a study of blood T cell repertoires in COVID-19. TCRdb's copy holds only in-frame clones and misses some; the assay was immunoSEQ multiplex PCR. This table has over 300,000 clones, 88% appearing once. Sequenced sample: PBMCs or T cells enriched from blood (not recorded which). These TCRs come from a woman aged 25-40 years with acute COVID-19.

The chain has TRBV12-5 and TRBJ2-1; 7 positions match TRBD1. From germline, CDR1 is LGHNT and CDR2 FRNRAP. This CDR3 is built from 12 residues. The V segment lost 7 bases and the J segment 10 bases; nucleotides outside the gene matches: 7. The CDR3 DNA reads as TGTGCTAGTGTTTTCCTCAGGGGGGAGCAGTTCTTC. Translation gives CASVFLRGEQFF.

The gene calls are TRBV24-1 and TRBJ2-7, with TRBD1 matching over 11 bases. Trimming took 2 bases from V and 7 from J; bases not matched to a gene: 12. Germline V gene lookup returns CDR1 KGHDR and CDR2 SFDVKD. This CDR3 spans 17 amino acids. The CDR3 here is CATSDSPGTGGLREQYF. The DNA of the CDR3 is TGTGCCACCAGTGATTCCCCCGGGACAGGGGGTCTGAGGGAGCAGTACTTC.

The V call is TRBV6-5, the J call TRBJ1-1; D may be TRBD1 (6 bases). The germline V gene has CDR1 MNHEY and CDR2 SVGAGI. This CDR3 is built from 13 residues. V was trimmed by 7 bases and J by 5 bases, leaving 14 bases between them. The CDR3 reads CASIRRGTTEAFF. DNA for the CDR3: TGTGCCAGCATTAGGCGAGGGACAACTGAAGCTTTCTTT.

This sequence joins TRBV7-3 and TRBJ2-1; 8 nucleotides line up with TRBD2. Per the germline V gene, CDR1 is SGHTA and CDR2 is FQGTGA. The CDR3 runs to 18 residues. Unmatched junction bases numbered 13, after V lost 5 bases and J lost 1 base. CDR3 bases: TGTGCCAGCAGCGCCGCCCTTCCGGGACTAGAGTCCTACAATGAGCAGTTCTTC. It yields the protein CASSAALPGLESYNEQFF. The full variable domain, rest sourced from reference TRBV7-3 and TRBJ2-1, is GAGVSQTPSNKVTEKGKYVELRCDPISGHTALYWYRQSLGQGPEFLIYFQGTGAADDSGLPNDRFFAVRPEGSVSTLKIQRTERGDSAVYLCASSAALPGLESYNEQFFGPGTRLTVL.

The chain uses TRBV3-1 (or the pseudogene TRBV3-2) and TRBJ1-4; D perhaps matches TRBD1 (5 bases). The germline gives CDR1 LGHDT, CDR2 YNNKEL (reference sequence). CDR3 size: 14 residues. The V and J ends lost 4 bases and 6 bases respectively, with 12 bases between them. This chain's CDR3 is CASSPGRWDEKLFF. CDR3 nucleotide sequence: TGTGCCAGCAGCCCAGGGCGGTGGGATGAAAAACTGTTTTTT.

The rearrangement joins TRBV19 to TRBJ1-5; maybe TRBD1 (6 bases). Germline values: CDR1 LNHDA, CDR2 SQIVND (reference sequence). Deletions cut 8 bases from V and 6 bases from J, with 17 bases between. The CDR3 spans 14 residues. Here the CDR3 reads CASREPGAGQPQHF. In DNA form, the CDR3 reads TGTGCCAGTCGAGAGCCAGGGGCGGGTCAGCCCCAGCATTTT.

The rearrangement joins TRBV24-1 to TRBJ2-7; D not certain. Germline lookup yields CDR1 KGHDR and CDR2 SFDVKD. The CDR3 contains 14 residues. V was cut by 2 bases and J by 3 bases, with 10 bases left in between. The CDR3 loop reads CATSDSGRNYEQYF. CDR3 in DNA: TGTGCCACCAGTGATTCGGGTCGAAACTACGAGCAGTACTTC.

This clone was found a few times. This rearrangement joins TRBV5-1 to TRBJ1-4; D possibly corresponds to TRBD1 (5 bases). Germline V gene sequence: CDR1 SGHRS, CDR2 YFSETQ. The CDR3 spans 14 residues. V lost 3 bases to trimming and J lost 4 bases, with 10 bases between them. The chain's CDR3 is CASSWGVLNEKLFF. The CDR3 DNA sequence: TGCGCCAGCAGCTGGGGGGTTCTTAATGAAAAACTGTTTTTT.

Here the CDR3 reads CASSLGSGGSNQPQHF. The CDR3 bases are TGTGCCAGCAGCTTGGGGTCAGGGGGTAGCAATCAGCCCCAGCATTTT. The chain joins TRBV5-8 to TRBJ1-5; 7 bases fit TRBD1. Germline trimming cut 0 bases from V and 0 bases from J; bases unmatched to any gene: 3. The CDR3 length is 16 residues. Germline-derived CDR1 and CDR2 are SGHTS and YDEGEE. The variable domain in full, completed from reference TRBV5-8 and TRBJ1-5, reads EAGVTQSPTHLIKTRGQQATLRCSPISGHTSVYWYQQALGLGLQFLLWYDEGEERNRGNFPPRFSGRQFPNYSSELNVNALELEDSALYLCASSLGSGGSNQPQHFGDGTRLSIL.

A single count supports this clone. Additional DNA sequences in this sample encode the identical CDR3. The gene calls are TRBV7-6 and TRBJ1-3; TRBD1 matches at 7 bases. The CDR3 contains 13 residues. Trimming removed 3 bases from V and 4 bases from J; junction bases left unmatched: 0. Germline CDR1 and CDR2: SGHVS and FNYEAQ. The DNA for the CDR3 is TGTGCCAGCAGCTTGGACAGGGGAAACACCATATATTTT. Translated, it gives CASSLDRGNTIYF.

V gene TRBV5-1 combines with J gene TRBJ2-1; 9 bases are shared with TRBD2. J lost 0 bases, V lost 8 bases, and 9 bases had no gene match. CDR3 size: 16 residues. Germline V gene data show CDR1 as SGHRS and CDR2 as YFSETQ. The CDR3 coding sequence is TGCGCCAGTCGGAGGAGCGGGGGGCCCTCCTACAATGAGCAGTTCTTC. Protein: CASRRSGGPSYNEQFF.

The chain carries TRBV19 and TRBJ1-2; 9 bases map to TRBD1. The length of the CDR3 is 12 residues. The germline V gene has CDR1 LNHDA and CDR2 SQIVND (reference sequence). The junction had 3 bases not matched to a gene; V was cut back by 7 bases and J by 6 bases. Written as DNA, the CDR3 is TGTGCCAGTACCAGGACAGGGGATGGCTACACCTTC. Encoded protein: CASTRTGDGYTF.

The gene calls are TRBV5-1 and TRBJ2-2; perhaps TRBD2 as D (6 bases). Trimming left V 4 bases short and J 3 bases short, with 16 bases between. CDR1 is SGHRS, CDR2 YFSETQ, per germline. This CDR3 has 16 residues. DNA for the CDR3: TGCGCCAGCAGCCACGAGACGGGACTCCACACCGGGGAGCTGTTTTTT. Encoded protein: CASSHETGLHTGELFF.

The chain uses TRBV7-2 and TRBJ1-2; 9 nucleotides line up with TRBD1. The germline gives CDR1 SGHTA, CDR2 FQGNSA. The CDR3 extends over 15 amino acids. Trimming at V came to 4 bases and at J to 5 bases, leaving 8 bases not matched to a gene. CDR3 protein: CASSSYRGRNYGYTF. CDR3 coding DNA: TGTGCCAGCAGCTCCTACAGGGGGCGCAATTATGGCTACACCTTC. Full variable domain (rest looked up from reference TRBV7-2 and TRBJ1-2): GAGVSQSPSNKVTEKGKDVELRCDPISGHTALYWYRQSLGQGLEFLIYFQGNSAPDKSGLPSDRFSAERTGGSVSTLTIQRTQQEDSAVYLCASSSYRGRNYGYTFGSGTRLTVV.

The chain joins TRBV3-1 (or the pseudogene TRBV3-2) to TRBJ2-2, with 7 bases that match TRBD1. V lost 4 bases, J lost 6 bases, and 2 bases stayed unmatched. Germline CDR1 and CDR2: LGHDT and YNNKEL (reference sequence). The CDR3 sequence is 13 residues long. The CDR3 here is CASSRQGAGELFF. The CDR3 DNA reads TGTGCCAGCAGCCGCCAGGGGGCCGGGGAGCTGTTTTTT.

The chain has TRBV7-8 and TRBJ2-7; a possible D gene is TRBD2 (6 bases). The V and J ends lost 3 bases and 0 bases respectively, with 12 bases between them. Looked up from germline, CDR1 is SGHVS and CDR2 is FQNEAQ. The CDR3 length is 15 residues. CDR3 sequence: CASSFREKLSYEQYF. Here the CDR3 DNA reads TGTGCCAGCAGCTTCCGGGAGAAGCTCTCCTACGAGCAGTACTTC.

The chain links TRBV19 to TRBJ2-3, with 7 nucleotides matching TRBD1. Germline CDR1 LNHDA, CDR2 SQIVND (reference sequence). The CDR3 length is 15 residues. V was pared by 1 base and J by 2 bases, with 3 bases of the junction left unmatched. The CDR3 sequence is CASSIARGHTDTQYF. The CDR3, as DNA: TGTGCCAGTAGTATAGCTAGGGGGCACACAGATACGCAGTATTTT.

This clone was recorded once. The chain is built from TRBV28 and TRBJ2-3; tentative D call: TRBD2 (7 bases). V lost 3 bases and J 2 bases, leaving 18 bases between the germline ends. The germline V gene has CDR1 MDHEN and CDR2 SYDVKM. The CDR3 contains 17 residues. This CDR3 is CASSLDGAGADTDTQYF. In DNA, the CDR3 is TGTGCCAGCAGTTTGGACGGGGCGGGGGCCGACACAGATACGCAGTATTTT.

DNA of the CDR3: TGTGCCAGCAGTGTTACTAGCGGGGGGGCCGATGAGCAGTTCTTC. Translating it yields CASSVTSGGADEQFF. The chain is built from TRBV7-2 and TRBJ2-1, with 13 bases aligning to TRBD2. CDR3 length equals 15 residues. The germline CDR1 and CDR2 sequences are SGHTA and FQGNSA. V lost 6 bases, J lost 8 bases, and 7 bases stayed unmatched.

The chain is built from TRBV5-3 and TRBJ2-2, with 7 bases matching TRBD1. TRBV5-3 is an ORF for which the function is uncertain. The V and J ends lost 5 bases and 2 bases, in that order; junction bases with no gene match: 15. The CDR3 covers 18 residues. The CDR3 loop reads CARSFSKDRRSNTGELFF. CDR3 DNA: TGTGCCAGAAGTTTCAGTAAGGACAGGAGATCTAACACCGGGGAGCTGTTTTTT.

The genes are TRBV14 and TRBJ2-5; D not certain. From germline, CDR1 is SGHDN and CDR2 FVKESK. CDR3 length: 14 residues. Trimming left V 4 bases short and J 2 bases short, with 11 bases between. CDR3 nucleotides: TGTGCCAGCAGCCCCGGGTTTAGGCAAGAGACCCAGTACTTC. Translated, it gives CASSPGFRQETQYF.

This chain's CDR3 is CASSPNDGREQYF. For the CDR3, the DNA is TGTGCCAGCAGCCCTAATGACGGGAGGGAGCAGTACTTC. This chain links TRBV6-6 with TRBJ2-7; 7 bases agree with TRBD2. Trimming removed 6 bases from V and 7 bases from J; junction bases left unmatched: 9. Germline V gene sequence: CDR1 MNHNY, CDR2 SVGAGI (reference sequence). This CDR3 spans 13 amino acids.

This clone was seen just once. The chain is built from TRBV6-5 and TRBJ1-4, with D maybe TRBD1 (6 bases). Between the trimmed V and J ends, which lost 8 bases and 14 bases, there was a span of 15 bases. CDR1 and CDR2 from the germline V gene are MNHEY and SVGAGI. This CDR3 is 11 amino acids long. As DNA, the CDR3 is TGTGCCAGCCAGGAAGGGGGACGGCTGTTTTTT. Protein: CASQEGGRLFF.

The chain employs TRBV3-1 (or the pseudogene TRBV3-2) and TRBJ2-7; TRBD1 matches 8 bases. Germline V gene data show CDR1 as LGHDT and CDR2 as YNNKEL (reference sequence). The CDR3 has 16 amino acids. V gave up 0 bases and J gave up 4 bases; unmatched junction bases: 8. In nucleotides, the CDR3 is TGTGCCAGCAGCCAAGATGTGGGACAGGCAGCATACGAGCAGTACTTC. Translated: CASSQDVGQAAYEQYF.

This clone was picked up one time. This chain links TRBV15 with TRBJ1-5; a possible D gene is TRBD1 (6 bases). The germline V gene has CDR1 LNHNV and CDR2 YYDKDF (reference sequence). There are 17 residues in the CDR3. The germline V and J ends were trimmed by 0 bases and 9 bases, with 21 bases remaining between them. The CDR3 nucleotides read TGTGCCACCAGCAGAGATTGGGAAGGGGGAATGGGTTGGCCCCAGCATTTT. Translation gives CATSRDWEGGMGWPQHF.

The chain joins TRBV6-1 to TRBJ1-4, with D unclear. V dropped 1 base and J dropped 8 bases, with 14 bases sitting between them. The CDR3 length is 15 residues. Germline V gene data show CDR1 as MNHNS and CDR2 as SASEGT. The CDR3 sequence is CASSEGRGSKEKLFF. DNA of the CDR3: TGTGCCAGCAGTGAAGGGAGAGGGAGCAAGGAAAAACTGTTTTTT.